A single sample is the source of the 8 T cell receptor beta chains below, sequenced in a study of blood T cell repertoires in COVID-19. Some clones are missing from TCRdb's copy, which holds only in-frame ones; the method was immunoSEQ multiplex PCR. Among around 88,000 clones, around three quarters were seen once, and the ten largest hold approximately 8.9%. The source material was peripheral blood. These receptors were obtained from a man between 50 and 59 years old who had recovered from COVID-19.

The genes are TRBV7-9 and TRBJ1-3, with D possibly matching TRBD1 (6 bases). This CDR3 region has 15 residues. V was clipped by 4 bases and J by 3 bases, with 13 bases between them. Germline CDR1 SEHNR, CDR2 FQNEAQ (reference sequence). The CDR3 here is CASSYEGEIGNTIYF. The CDR3 DNA reads as TGTGCCAGCAGCTACGAGGGGGAAATTGGAAACACCATATATTTT.

The chain combines TRBV19 with TRBJ1-5, with TRBD1 identical over 7 bases. Trimming at V came to 6 bases and at J to 4 bases, leaving 9 bases not matched to a gene. The CDR3 extends over 15 amino acids. Germline V gives CDR1 LNHDA, CDR2 SQIVND (reference sequence). The CDR3 reads CASSRRVQGNQPQHF. CDR3 coding DNA: TGTGCCAGTAGCCGGCGGGTACAGGGGAATCAGCCCCAGCATTTT. Supplemented by reference TRBV19 and TRBJ1-5, the full variable domain reads DGGITQSPKYLFRKEGQNVTLSCEQNLNHDAMYWYRQDPGQGLRLIYYSQIVNDFQKGDIAEGYSVSREKKESFPLTVTSAQKNPTAFYLCASSRRVQGNQPQHFGDGTRLSIL.

The rearrangement uses TRBV5-6 and TRBJ2-1, with TRBD2 identical over 10 bases. The CDR3 runs 15 residues. Trimming cost V 4 bases and J 2 bases; bases outside gene matches: 3. The germline gives CDR1 SGHDT, CDR2 YYEEEE. CDR3 sequence reads: CASSLAGVAYNEQFF. The CDR3 region has the DNA TGTGCCAGCAGCCTAGCGGGAGTGGCCTACAATGAGCAGTTCTTC.

The chain is built from TRBV5-4 and TRBJ2-5, with 7 bases fitting TRBD2. The germline V gene encodes CDR1 SGHNT and CDR2 YYREEE (reference sequence). The CDR3 extends over 12 amino acids. The trim removed 4 bases at V and 7 bases at J, leaving 4 bases unmatched. CDR3 in amino acids: CASSRTGGTQYF. Written as DNA, the CDR3 is TGTGCCAGCAGCCGAACGGGGGGGACCCAGTACTTC.

This sequence joins TRBV4-2 and TRBJ1-5; 7 nucleotides line up with TRBD1. The V segment lost 5 bases and the J segment 7 bases; nucleotides outside the gene matches: 11. CDR1 is LGHNA, CDR2 YNFKEQ, per germline. The CDR3 runs 15 residues. CDR3 sequence reads: CASSFLDREGQPQHF. CDR3 nucleotide sequence: TGTGCCAGCAGCTTCCTCGACAGGGAAGGCCAGCCCCAGCATTTT.

On this clone: Different DNA sequences within this sample yield the same CDR3. The chain links TRBV2 to TRBJ1-1, with D hard to call. Trimming took off 4 bases at V and 4 bases at J, with 10 bases between the two ends. CDR3 length: 13 amino acids. Germline V gene data show CDR1 as SNHLY and CDR2 as FYNNEI. This CDR3 reads CASSAGEGTEAFF. As DNA, the CDR3 is TGTGCCAGCAGTGCCGGGGAAGGCACTGAAGCTTTCTTT.

The chain couples TRBV7-3 to TRBJ2-1; 9 bases are shared with TRBD2. The V gene's germline CDR1 is SGHTA and CDR2 FQGTGA. Unmatched junction bases numbered 3, after V lost 2 bases and J lost 7 bases. The CDR3 loop spans 14 amino acids. The CDR3 reads CASSLAGGWNEQFF. The CDR3 DNA follows: TGTGCCAGCAGCTTAGCGGGAGGGTGGAATGAGCAGTTCTTC.

The V call is TRBV19, the J call TRBJ1-5, with D maybe TRBD1 (6 bases). CDR3 length: 14 residues. Trimming removed 7 bases from V and 5 bases from J, with 15 bases in between. Germline CDR1 reads LNHDA; CDR2 reads SQIVND (reference sequence). The DNA of the CDR3 is TGTGCCAGTACCCCCGGGGGGCATGATCAGCCCCAGCATTTT. It is translated as CASTPGGHDQPQHF.